This T cell receptor beta chain was sequenced for a study of blood T cells in healthy people across ages. This clonotype was picked up many times. Then a second PCR, running about 6 to 12 cycles, was carried out with a sample-barcoded 5' primer and a J-beta primer mix. Each CDR3 protein is one row after TCRdb ran MiXCR on the 5' RACE reads. Among around 850,000 distinct CDR3 sequences, under 40% were seen once, and the ten largest hold under 15%. The CDR3 sequence is 15 residues long. J gave up 4 bases and V 5 bases, and 9 bases lay outside the gene matches. The clonotype originates from a man aged 18 to 30 in good health. The sequencing input was blood. The chain carries TRBV12-3 or TRBV12-4 and TRBJ2-3, with 7 positions matching TRBD2. This chain's CDR3 is CASSLGGGTPDTQYF. The CDR3, as DNA: TGTGCCAGCAGTCTGGGGGGGGGAACCCCAGATACGCAGTATTTT.